What follows are 15 T cell receptor beta chains derived from one specimen sequenced in a study of technical replicates of blood from a handful of donors. Only in-frame clones appear in the TCRdb table, and some are missing; sequencing was by immunoSEQ multiplex PCR. The sample consists of about 61,000 clones, 97% of them appearing once. The sequencing sample was made of T cells isolated from PBMCs. The receptors derive from a human donor in good health.

The chain has TRBV7-9 and TRBJ1-2; unclear D gene. V was pared by 2 bases and J by 5 bases, with 12 bases between. CDR3 length equals 14 residues. CDR1 is SEHNR, CDR2 FQNEAQ, per germline (reference sequence). The CDR3 sequence: CASSLREGGYGYTF. Written as DNA, the CDR3 is TGTGCCAGCAGCTTAAGAGAGGGTGGATATGGCTACACCTTC. Full variable domain (missing parts from reference TRBV7-9 and TRBJ1-2): DTGVSQNPRHKITKRGQNVTFRCDPISEHNRLYWYRQTLGQGPEFLTYFQNEAQLEKSRLLSDRFSAERPKGSFSTLEIQRTEQGDSAMYLCASSLREGGYGYTFGSGTRLTVV.

The chain joins TRBV7-8 to TRBJ2-1; 7 bases align to TRBD2. The V and J ends lost 1 base and 8 bases, in that order; junction bases with no gene match: 8. There are 15 residues in the CDR3. Germline V gene lookup returns CDR1 SGHVS and CDR2 FQNEAQ. CDR3 sequence (DNA): TGTGCCAGCAGCTTAGTGCGGGAGATGCCCCATGAGCAGTTCTTC. This translates into CASSLVREMPHEQFF.

V usage is TRBV5-5 and J usage is TRBJ2-7; 9 nucleotides agree with TRBD1. Per the germline V gene, CDR1 is SGHKS and CDR2 is YYEKEE (reference sequence). CDR3 length equals 15 residues. The ends lost 3 bases at V and 5 bases at J; junction bases unmatched: 9. This chain's CDR3 is CASSWRMGQGNEQYF. CDR3 DNA sequence: TGTGCCAGCAGCTGGAGGATGGGACAGGGCAACGAGCAGTACTTC.

The rearrangement joins TRBV4-2 to TRBJ2-7; the match to TRBD2 covers 11 bases. Germline V gives CDR1 LGHNA, CDR2 YNFKEQ. The V and J ends lost 0 bases and 3 bases, in that order; junction bases with no gene match: 1. There are 15 residues in the CDR3. CDR3 DNA sequence: TGTGCCAGCAGCCAAGAGACTAGCGGGGTCTACGAGCAGTACTTC. Translation: CASSQETSGVYEQYF.

The table lists this clone with a count of one. The chain is built from TRBV27 and TRBJ2-3; 11 nucleotides align to TRBD2. Losses at the gene ends were 5 bases for V and 5 bases for J; bases not matched to a gene: 6. The CDR3 has 15 amino acids. The germline V gene has CDR1 MNHEY and CDR2 SMNVEV (reference sequence). Here the CDR3 DNA reads TGTGCCAGCAGTCTCGGGACTAGCGGCATAGATACGCAGTATTTT. Amino acids: CASSLGTSGIDTQYF.

V gene TRBV28 combines with J gene TRBJ2-1, with 8 bases matching TRBD2. The CDR3 is 16 amino acids. V gave up 2 bases and J gave up 1 base; unmatched junction bases: 4. Germline V gives CDR1 MDHEN, CDR2 SYDVKM. This CDR3 is CASSLSGRLSYNEQFF. Written as DNA, the CDR3 is TGTGCCAGCAGTTTAAGCGGGAGACTTTCCTACAATGAGCAGTTCTTC. Supplemented by reference TRBV28 and TRBJ2-1, the full variable domain reads DVKVTQSSRYLVKRTGEKVFLECVQDMDHENMFWYRQDPGLGLRLIYFSYDVKMKEKGDIPEGYSVSREKKERFSLILESASTNQTSMYLCASSLSGRLSYNEQFFGPGTRLTVL.

This chain uses TRBV6-5 with TRBJ1-3; D not resolved. The germline gives CDR1 MNHEY, CDR2 SVGAGI. The V end lost 7 bases, the J end lost 0 bases, and 13 bases lay between the germline ends. There are 15 residues in the CDR3. This chain's CDR3 is CASTQRESSGNTIYF. The CDR3 region has the DNA TGTGCCAGCACCCAGAGGGAAAGCTCTGGAAACACCATATATTTT.

CDR3 nucleotides: TGCAGCGGGATTGACAACAACTATGGCTACACCTTC. The encoded protein is CSGIDNNYGYTF. The chain employs TRBV29-1 and TRBJ1-2; D unresolved. V gave up 7 bases and J gave up 2 bases, with 11 bases separating them. Germline loops: CDR1 SQVTM, CDR2 ANQGSEA. The CDR3 runs to 12 residues.

This CDR3 reads CASSLAGGVRGNTEAFF. DNA for the CDR3: TGTGCCAGCAGCTTAGCCGGGGGAGTCCGGGGGAACACTGAAGCTTTCTTT. The chain links TRBV7-6 to TRBJ1-1; TRBD1 might be the D (5 bases). Germline V gene lookup returns CDR1 SGHVS and CDR2 FNYEAQ. Trimming took off 0 bases at V and 1 base at J, with 15 bases between the two ends. The CDR3 totals 17 residues.

This clone was counted once. The chain is built from TRBV6-1 and TRBJ1-6; D gene ambiguous. Trimming shortened V by 2 bases and J by 7 bases, and 15 bases separated the two germline ends. The CDR3 extends over 16 amino acids. Germline V gene data show CDR1 as MNHNS and CDR2 as SASEGT. CDR3 DNA sequence: TGTGCCAGCAGTGAACATCCTCCAGGCGAGAATTCACCCCTCCACTTT. The encoded protein is CASSEHPPGENSPLHF.

The rearrangement uses TRBV5-4 and TRBJ2-7; 9 positions agree with TRBD1. Germline trimming cut 0 bases from V and 3 bases from J; bases unmatched to any gene: 7. The CDR3 consists of 16 residues. The germline V gene encodes CDR1 SGHNT and CDR2 YYREEE (reference sequence). The CDR3 nucleotides are TGTGCCAGCAGCTTGGGGGGGACAGGGAGGATCTACGAGCAGTACTTC. As protein: CASSLGGTGRIYEQYF.

V gene TRBV28 combines with J gene TRBJ1-4; 12 nucleotides agree with TRBD1. The CDR3 runs 16 residues. Germline loops: CDR1 MDHEN, CDR2 SYDVKM. Trimming at V came to 6 bases and at J to 1 base, leaving 3 bases not matched to a gene. The CDR3 DNA follows: TGTGCCAGCAGGGGACAGGGGGCCGTAACTAATGAAAAACTGTTTTTT. Its translation is CASRGQGAVTNEKLFF.

V usage is TRBV2 and J usage is TRBJ2-3, with TRBD2 matching 7 bases. The J segment lost 3 bases and the V segment lost 7 bases, leaving 10 bases of the junction unmatched. This CDR3 region has 15 residues. The germline V gene encodes CDR1 SNHLY and CDR2 FYNNEI. CDR3 sequence: CASNDRASGTDTQYF. In DNA, the CDR3 is TGTGCCAGCAACGATCGGGCTAGCGGAACAGATACGCAGTATTTT.

This clone was seen once. The chain is built from TRBV5-6 and TRBJ2-7; no reliable D call. The CDR3 sequence is 15 residues long. From germline, CDR1 is SGHDT and CDR2 YYEEEE. The germline V and J ends were trimmed by 0 bases and 0 bases, with 10 bases remaining between them. Here the CDR3 DNA reads TGTGCCAGCAGCTTGGTAGATTATTTCTCCTACGAGCAGTACTTC. This translates into CASSLVDYFSYEQYF.

The chain carries TRBV6-5 and TRBJ2-7; D is unclear. Per the germline V gene, CDR1 is MNHEY and CDR2 is SVGAGI. The CDR3 runs 11 residues. Trimming left V 2 bases short and J 4 bases short, with 3 bases between. As DNA, the CDR3 is TGTGCCAGCAGTTACCAATACGAGCAGTACTTC. Protein sequence: CASSYQYEQYF.